The T cell receptor (beta chain) described here comes from a study of blood T cell repertoires in COVID-19. The CDR3 runs 14 residues. V lost 2 bases, J lost 4 bases, and 0 bases stayed unmatched. The germline CDR1 and CDR2 sequences are SGDLS and YYNGEE. TCRdb keeps only in-frame clones here, not all; method: immunoSEQ multiplex PCR. The table shows about 160,000 clones, with about 93% occurring only once. The J gene is TRBJ2-3, the V gene TRBV9, with TRBD1 matching over 11 bases. Sequencing was performed on peripheral blood. The receptor comes from a woman aged 45-65 years with acute or convalescent COVID-19. The CDR3 loop reads CASSVGQGADTQYF. The CDR3 nucleotides are TGTGCCAGCAGCGTGGGACAGGGGGCAGATACGCAGTATTTT.